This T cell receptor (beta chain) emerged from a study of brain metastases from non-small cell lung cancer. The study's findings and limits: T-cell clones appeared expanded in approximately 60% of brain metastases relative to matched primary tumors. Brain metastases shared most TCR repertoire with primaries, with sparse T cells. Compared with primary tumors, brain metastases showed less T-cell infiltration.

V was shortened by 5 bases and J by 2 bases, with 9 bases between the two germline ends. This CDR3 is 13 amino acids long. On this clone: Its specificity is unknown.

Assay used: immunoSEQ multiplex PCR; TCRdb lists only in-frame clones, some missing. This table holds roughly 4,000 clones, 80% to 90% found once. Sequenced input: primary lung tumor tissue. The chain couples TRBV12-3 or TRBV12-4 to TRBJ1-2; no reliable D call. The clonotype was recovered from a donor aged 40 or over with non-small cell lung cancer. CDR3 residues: CASSGLGNYGYTF. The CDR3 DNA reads TGTGCCAGCAGTGGGCTGGGAAACTATGGCTACACCTTC.